The 11 T cell receptor beta chains presented below share a single source sample, sequenced in a study of T-cell memory formation after mild COVID-19. Each CDR3 protein is one row after TCRdb ran MiXCR on the 5' RACE reads. The sample carries roughly 350,000 distinct CDR3 sequences, roughly an eighth recorded once. The sequenced material came from PBMCs or a T cell subset sorted from them (not recorded which). The receptors come from a young man who had mild COVID-19 (a few samples of this study predate the infection). Cell type and time point are not known.

About this clonotype itself: This likely comes from a read error, as the CDR3 has no conserved phenylalanine or tryptophan at its end. The chain is built from TRBV5-1 and TRBJ2-1; D possibly corresponds to TRBD2 (6 bases). The V gene's germline CDR1 is SGHRS and CDR2 YFSETQ. Trimming pared 3 bases from V and 3 bases from J, leaving 10 bases between. This CDR3 comprises 14 residues. This CDR3 is CASSSAEGYNEQFL. Here the CDR3 DNA reads TGCGCCAGCAGCTCTGCGGAGGGCTACAATGAGCAGTTCTTA.

The chain uses TRBV6-5 and TRBJ2-1, with D maybe TRBD2 (5 bases). V was clipped by 7 bases and J by 9 bases, with 19 bases between them. Germline CDR1 MNHEY, CDR2 SVGAGI. The CDR3 consists of 14 residues. This CDR3 is CASNRNGGWSEQFF. CDR3 coding DNA: TGTGCCAGCAACAGAAATGGAGGATGGAGTGAGCAGTTCTTC.

This clonotype was seen a handful of times. The rearrangement links TRBV5-1 to TRBJ1-2, with D unresolved. V lost 0 bases to trimming and J lost 4 bases, with 16 bases between them. Germline CDR1 is SGHRS and CDR2 is YFSETQ. The CDR3 spans 16 residues. CDR3 protein: CASSLGSGLATYGYTF. Written as DNA, the CDR3 is TGCGCCAGCAGCTTGGGGTCGGGCCTTGCAACCTATGGCTACACCTTC.

This clonotype was observed many times. Germline and junction disagree at one end, which may indicate a read error. The chain couples TRBV20-1 to TRBJ2-5; weak D call: TRBD2 (5 bases). CDR1 and CDR2 (germline): DFQATT, SNEGSKA (reference sequence). The CDR3 consists of 14 residues. The CDR3 DNA reads as TGCAGTGCTAGATTCGGGCGGGCACAAGGGACCCAGTACTTC. Amino acid sequence: CSARFGRAQGTQYF.

This clonotype came up a few times. This chain uses TRBV7-2 with TRBJ2-5; D may be TRBD1 (5 bases). The length of the CDR3 is 13 residues. Trimming pared 5 bases from V and 3 bases from J, leaving 10 bases between. Germline loops: CDR1 SGHTA, CDR2 FQGNSA. CDR3 DNA: TGTGCCAGCAGCGGAGACAGTGAAGAGACCCAGTACTTC. Translated, it gives CASSGDSEETQYF.

This clonotype was recorded a few times. The chain links TRBV6-5 to TRBJ2-1; TRBD2 agrees at 7 bases. Germline CDR1 is MNHEY and CDR2 is SVGAGI. The CDR3 is 16 residues long. J lost 6 bases, V lost 0 bases, and 8 bases had no gene match. This CDR3 reads CASSYSASGTGNEQFF. CDR3 bases: TGTGCCAGCAGTTACTCAGCGAGCGGGACGGGCAATGAGCAGTTCTTC.

This clonotype was seen a few times. V gene TRBV4-3 combines with J gene TRBJ1-3; D possibly corresponds to TRBD1 (5 bases). V was pared by 3 bases and J by 2 bases, with 17 bases between. The length of the CDR3 is 17 residues. Germline values: CDR1 LGHNA, CDR2 YSLEER. This chain's CDR3 is CASSQGLGVRPGNTIYF. CDR3 nucleotide sequence: TGCGCCAGCAGCCAGGGACTCGGGGTCCGCCCTGGAAACACCATATATTTT.

There are many counts of this clonotype. The chain has TRBV2 and TRBJ2-7; a possible D gene is TRBD1 (5 bases). The V end was cut by 6 bases, the J end by 4 bases, with 7 bases between. Germline CDR1 is SNHLY and CDR2 is FYNNEI. This CDR3 comprises 11 residues. CDR3 sequence reads: CASRQGYEQYF. The CDR3 region has the DNA TGTGCCAGCAGGCAGGGTTACGAGCAGTACTTC.

This clonotype was counted only a few times. V usage is TRBV5-1 and J usage is TRBJ2-5; the match to TRBD2 covers 9 bases. Per germline, CDR1 SGHRS and CDR2 YFSETQ. With V trimmed by 4 bases and J by 5 bases, 12 bases remained unmatched. CDR3 length: 16 amino acids. In DNA form, the CDR3 reads TGCGCCAGCAGCAACTCTAGCGGGGCGCCCTGGGAGACCCAGTACTTC. Its translation: CASSNSSGAPWETQYF.

This clonotype was detected only a few times. This chain uses TRBV6-5 with TRBJ1-6, with 7 bases fitting TRBD1. The V gene end was trimmed by 0 bases and the J gene end by 3 bases; junction bases not matched to a gene: 2. The length of the CDR3 is 16 residues. CDR1 is MNHEY and CDR2 is SVGAGI in the germline V gene. The CDR3 region is CASSYSGQLYNSPLHF. As DNA, the CDR3 is TGTGCCAGCAGTTACTCGGGACAGCTCTATAATTCACCCCTCCACTTT.

The chain carries TRBV5-1 and TRBJ2-5, with D unresolved. The germline V and J ends were trimmed by 5 bases and 5 bases, with 10 bases remaining between them. This CDR3 contains 12 residues. Germline V lookup: CDR1 SGHRS, CDR2 YFSETQ. The CDR3: CASSFDRETQYF. The CDR3 nucleotides read TGCGCCAGCAGTTTCGACCGGGAGACCCAGTACTTC. The complete variable domain, with remaining parts taken from reference TRBV5-1 and TRBJ2-5, reads KAGVTQTPRYLIKTRGQQVTLSCSPISGHRSVSWYQQTPGQGLQFLFEYFSETQRNKGNFPGRFSGRQFSNSRSEMNVSTLELGDSALYLCASSFDRETQYFGPGTRLLVL.